These 9 T cell receptor beta chains were all obtained from the same sample, sequenced in a study (dated by TCRdb to about 2016). The library was produced with RT-PCR. The sequencer was an Illumina MiSeq. In-frame beta chains were kept once TCRdb had trimmed the public reads at Q25 with fastp and called clones with MiXCR. Under each unique CDR3 protein, matching rows form one entry showing the most common genes and DNA. This sample comprises almost 700,000 distinct CDR3 sequences, over 12% of them detected only once. About 3.6% of the sample lies in the top ten. Sequencing was carried out using memory CD4+ T cells from blood. The receptors were sampled from a female donor in good health, serving as a healthy control.

The chain carries TRBV5-1 and TRBJ2-7, with no clear D. The CDR3 consists of 13 residues. V gave up 4 bases and J gave up 7 bases, with 15 bases separating them. Germline values: CDR1 SGHRS, CDR2 YFSETQ. Here the CDR3 DNA reads TGCGCCAGCAGCCGGCTGCCGGGTCAGGAGCAGTACTTC. Translated, it gives CASSRLPGQEQYF.

J is TRBJ1-1 and V is TRBV20-1; D gene ambiguous. CDR1 DFQATT and CDR2 SNEGSKA come from the germline V gene (reference sequence). The length of the CDR3 is 15 residues. V lost 3 bases, J lost 5 bases, and 19 bases lay in between. The CDR3 DNA reads TGCAGTGCTAGGGACGCCTCCAGTGGGCGAACTGAAGCTTTCTTT. Its protein product is CSARDASSGRTEAFF.

V and J are TRBV6-1 and TRBJ1-2; possibly TRBD1 for D (5 bases). V was trimmed by 5 bases and J by 2 bases, leaving 15 bases between them. The CDR3 extends over 15 amino acids. From germline, CDR1 is MNHNS and CDR2 SASEGT. Here the CDR3 reads CASSFGATANYGYTF. In DNA, the CDR3 is TGTGCCAGCAGTTTCGGGGCGACGGCCAACTATGGCTACACCTTC.

This clonotype has a handful of counts. CDR3 protein: CASSEAGGYRQPQHF. The CDR3 DNA reads as TGTGCCAGCAGTGAAGCAGGGGGATATCGTCAGCCCCAGCATTTT. The chain links TRBV6-1 to TRBJ1-5; weak D call: TRBD1 (6 bases). The CDR3 contains 15 residues. V lost 0 bases to trimming and J lost 6 bases, with 12 bases between them. The germline V gene encodes CDR1 MNHNS and CDR2 SASEGT.

CDR3 DNA sequence: TGTGCCAGCAGCTTAGCGATAGTAACGGATAATAGCAATCAGCCCCAGCATTTT. Translated: CASSLAIVTDNSNQPQHF. The chain links TRBV7-8 to TRBJ1-5; D unresolved. The CDR3 has 18 amino acids. Germline V gives CDR1 SGHVS, CDR2 FQNEAQ. V lost 0 bases and J lost 0, with 15 bases in between.

This clonotype came up a few times. V and J are TRBV20-1 and TRBJ1-1, with D hard to call. There are 14 residues in the CDR3. Trimming left V 3 bases short and J 6 bases short, with 17 bases between. The germline gives CDR1 DFQATT, CDR2 SNEGSKA (reference sequence). This CDR3 reads CSASGRIFRAEAFF. The CDR3 DNA reads as TGCAGTGCTAGCGGCCGTATCTTTCGAGCTGAAGCTTTCTTT.

The J gene is TRBJ2-1, the V gene TRBV12-3 or TRBV12-4; 9 bases line up with TRBD2. V lost 3 bases, J lost 6 bases, and 3 bases stayed unmatched. This CDR3 region has 14 residues. The chain's CDR3 is CASSFGGGVNEQFF. Written as DNA, the CDR3 is TGTGCCAGCAGTTTTGGCGGGGGGGTCAATGAGCAGTTCTTC.

This clonotype was found a few times. V is TRBV12-5 and J is TRBJ1-2; D remains unclear. CDR1 and CDR2 from the germline V gene are LGHNT and FRNRAP. The germline V and J ends were trimmed by 7 bases and 6 bases, with 21 bases remaining between them. This CDR3 is 15 amino acids long. The CDR3 nucleotides read TGTGCTAGTGCGTTCCATCCGTGGAGAGAGGATGGCTACACCTTC. As protein: CASAFHPWREDGYTF.

The CDR3 region is CASSVDGTGSNEQFF. In DNA, the CDR3 is TGTGCCAGCAGCGTAGATGGGACAGGGAGCAATGAGCAGTTCTTC. The V and J genes are TRBV9 and TRBJ2-1; 9 positions match TRBD1. This CDR3 has 15 residues. V shed 0 bases, J shed 6 bases, and the junction held 4 bases outside the gene matches. Germline V gene sequence: CDR1 SGDLS, CDR2 YYNGEE.